The source of this T cell receptor (beta chain) is a study of metastatic and nonmetastatic thyroid tumors. For the study at large: Malignant thyroid and benign thyroid patients provided blood and tumor or nodule tissue whose repertoires were compared.

General observations from the study: Significantly higher TCR beta diversity was reportedly seen in malignant thyroid tumors than benign nodules, in blood and tumor.

Original analysis: Variation in CDR3 across clinicopathological groups served as the basis for constructing a distant-metastasis classifier in papillary thyroid cancer. From the PCR reads, TCRdb re-called clones with MiXCR. TCRdb, not the authors, supplied the V and J calls. The table has 10,000 to 15,000 clones, 26% seen once; the top ten hold roughly 20%. A few counts support this clone. Its antigen is unknown. Trimming shortened V by 5 bases and J by 4 bases, and 11 bases separated the two germline ends. Germline assignment: CDR1 MNHEY and CDR2 SMNVEV (reference sequence). The CDR3 sequence is 13 residues long. Thyroid surgery had not been preceded by any treatment in any patient.

The sequenced sample consisted of tumor tissue. This clonotype was obtained from a female donor with papillary thyroid cancer or a benign thyroid nodule (not recorded which). Some clones in this sample may be carry-over from other donors' samples. The V gene is TRBV27, the J gene TRBJ1-1; D gene ambiguous. CDR3: CASSIAMGTEAFF. The CDR3 DNA reads as TGTGCCAGCAGTATTGCGATGGGCACTGAAGCTTTCTTT.